Following are 15 T cell receptor beta chains from one sample sequenced in a study of metastatic and nonmetastatic thyroid tumors. TCRdb re-called clones via MiXCR from the PCR reads. Of about 4,000 clones in the sample, around 30% are singletons; the top ten hold roughly 28%. Treatment of any kind had been given to no patient before thyroid surgery. Sample: adjacent normal tissue. All receptors derive from a female donor with papillary thyroid cancer or a benign thyroid nodule (not recorded which). Some clones in this sample may be carry-over from other donors' samples.

This clone qualifies as large. The V and J genes are TRBV12-3 or TRBV12-4 and TRBJ1-5, with D possibly matching TRBD1 (6 bases). The CDR3 totals 14 residues. The germline V and J ends were trimmed by 5 bases and 6 bases, with 14 bases remaining between them. The CDR3: CASSKTEGVQPQHF. CDR3 DNA sequence: TGTGCCAGCAGTAAAACCGAGGGGGTTCAGCCCCAGCATTTT.

This clone appeared a few times. V usage is TRBV6-2 or TRBV6-3 and J usage is TRBJ1-1; no clear D gene. Trimming removed 4 bases at V and 4 bases at J, with 13 bases between. This CDR3 has 14 residues. The V gene's germline CDR1 is MNHEY and CDR2 SVGEGT. Here the CDR3 DNA reads TGTGCCAGCAGTTCCTGGGCCGGGCCCACTGAAGCTTTCTTT. Encoded protein: CASSSWAGPTEAFF.

In the case of this clone: Other DNA sequences in this sample translate to the same CDR3. This chain uses TRBV10-1 with TRBJ2-2; D tentatively fits TRBD1 or TRBD2 (5 bases each). The germline V gene encodes CDR1 WNHNN and CDR2 SYGVQD (reference sequence). Between the trimmed V and J ends, which lost 2 bases and 0 bases, there was a span of 13 bases. The CDR3 covers 17 residues. The DNA for the CDR3 is TGCGCCAGCAGTGAGAGTCTGGGGGTAGCGAACACCGGGGAGCTGTTTTTT. Translated: CASSESLGVANTGELFF.

This clone is termed large (0.1 to 1%). The chain couples TRBV6-1 to TRBJ2-7; the D gene is possibly TRBD2 (6 bases). V was clipped by 6 bases and J by 5 bases, with 20 bases between them. CDR1 and CDR2 (germline): MNHNS, SASEGT. The CDR3 runs to 15 residues. In DNA, the CDR3 is TGTGCCAGCAGGGAGTCCTTGGAGGGTTGGAACGAGCAGTACTTC. Its protein is CASRESLEGWNEQYF.

This chain links TRBV19 with TRBJ2-6, with no clear D. V was trimmed by 3 bases and J by 2 bases, leaving 14 bases between them. There are 17 residues in the CDR3. Germline-derived CDR1 and CDR2 are LNHDA and SQIVND (reference sequence). CDR3 sequence: CASSIGYSYPGANVLTF. DNA for the CDR3: TGTGCCAGTAGTATTGGGTACAGTTACCCTGGGGCCAACGTCCTGACTTTC.

The chain uses TRBV20-1 and TRBJ2-7; 9 bases fit TRBD1. The V gene end was trimmed by 5 bases and the J gene end by 2 bases; junction bases not matched to a gene: 7. The CDR3 runs 14 residues. CDR1 and CDR2 (germline): DFQATT, SNEGSKA (reference sequence). The CDR3 sequence: CSASGQGETYEQYF. The CDR3 DNA is TGCAGTGCTTCGGGACAGGGAGAGACCTACGAGCAGTACTTC.

V gene TRBV6-1 combines with J gene TRBJ1-6; unclear D gene. The CDR3 has 14 residues. Trimming removed 3 bases at V and 4 bases at J, with 7 bases between. CDR1 and CDR2 (germline): MNHNS, SASEGT. CDR3 sequence: CASSEGLYNSPLHF. The CDR3 nucleotides are TGTGCCAGCAGTGAGGGCCTTTATAATTCACCCCTCCACTTT.

In its sample, this clone was seen a few times. The rearrangement uses TRBV12-3 or TRBV12-4 and TRBJ2-6; D perhaps matches TRBD2 (6 bases). With 3 bases removed from V and 0 bases from J, the gap between germline ends came to 15 bases. The CDR3 is 18 amino acids. CDR3 nucleotide sequence: TGTGCCAGCAGTTTTCGGGGCGGGGCCGCCTCTGGGGCCAACGTCCTGACTTTC. It codes for CASSFRGGAASGANVLTF.

This clone counts as medium-sized. An end of the junction differs from the germline gene, which may be a read error. V usage is TRBV20-1 and J usage is TRBJ2-3, with 8 nucleotides matching TRBD2. The CDR3 is 17 residues long. Germline assignment: CDR1 DFQATT and CDR2 SNEGSKA (reference sequence). Here the CDR3 DNA reads TGCAGCGCTATAATATTACGGGGGGGAGGACACACAGATACGCAGTATTTT. It specifies CSAIILRGGGHTDTQYF.

The chain uses TRBV3-1 and TRBJ2-7; D possibly uses TRBD1 or TRBD2 (5 bases each). Germline CDR1 reads LGHDT; CDR2 reads YNNKEL (reference sequence). Trimming removed 4 bases at V and 6 bases at J, with 13 bases between. The CDR3 has 13 amino acids. CDR3 protein: CASSLGTPGEQYF. In DNA form, the CDR3 reads TGTGCCAGCAGCCTCGGGACGCCGGGCGAGCAGTACTTC.

This clone was observed a few times. V is TRBV7-2 and J is TRBJ2-7; no firm D call. Trimming shortened V by 5 bases and J by 3 bases, and 8 bases separated the two germline ends. This CDR3 has 12 residues. CDR1 and CDR2 (germline): SGHTA, FQGNSA. The CDR3 here is CASSHNSYEQYF. The CDR3 DNA sequence: TGTGCCAGCAGCCACAACAGCTACGAGCAGTACTTC. Variable domain in full (rest from reference TRBV7-2 and TRBJ2-7): GAGVSQSPSNKVTEKGKDVELRCDPISGHTALYWYRQSLGQGLEFLIYFQGNSAPDKSGLPSDRFSAERTGGSVSTLTIQRTQQEDSAVYLCASSHNSYEQYFGPGTRLTVT.

The sample holds a few counts of this clone. The rearrangement uses TRBV12-3 or TRBV12-4 and TRBJ2-7; 9 bases are a match to TRBD1. The CDR3 is 13 residues long. V trimming: 3 bases; J trimming: 6 bases; junction bases outside the gene matches: 3. The DNA of the CDR3 is TGTGCCAGCAGTTTTGGGACAGGGTCCGAGCAGTACTTC. Translating it yields CASSFGTGSEQYF.

There are a few counts of this clone. The J gene is TRBJ2-7, the V gene TRBV12-3 or TRBV12-4; the D gene is possibly TRBD1 (6 bases). This CDR3 is 15 amino acids long. Trimming shortened V by 4 bases and J by 3 bases, and 16 bases separated the two germline ends. The CDR3 nucleotides read TGTGCCAGCAGTTCGTCGACAGGTTTTGACTACGAGCAGTACTTC. Translation: CASSSSTGFDYEQYF.

The J gene is TRBJ1-1, the V gene TRBV6-1; the D is unclear. This CDR3 contains 12 residues. Germline V lookup: CDR1 MNHNS, CDR2 SASEGT. Trimming took 8 bases from V and 0 from J, leaving 7 bases between them. CDR3 nucleotide sequence: TGTGCCAGCGGAGAGATGAACACTGAAGCTTTCTTT. This gives the protein CASGEMNTEAFF.

Only one count was recorded for this clone. J is TRBJ1-2 and V is TRBV19, with 7 nucleotides matching TRBD1. V shed 5 bases, J shed 8 bases, and the junction held 14 bases outside the gene matches. The CDR3 loop spans 15 amino acids. Germline CDR1 reads LNHDA; CDR2 reads SQIVND (reference sequence). The CDR3 region is CASSLTPTGFGGYTF. The CDR3 DNA follows: TGTGCCAGTAGTCTAACTCCGACAGGGTTTGGAGGCTACACCTTC.